The 6 T cell receptor beta chains in this list originate from one sample, sequenced in a study of T cells in tuberculosis. Repertoires were generated with immunoSEQ multiplex PCR, while TCRdb's copy carries only in-frame clones and drops some. The sample contains about 35,000 clones, 85% to 95% of which appear only once. Source material: PBMCs. The receptors derive from a donor aged 5-35 years with latent tuberculosis or without tuberculosis infection. Some clones in this sample may be carry-over from other donors' samples.

V usage is TRBV15 and J usage is TRBJ2-1; no clear D. Germline V lookup: CDR1 LNHNV, CDR2 YYDKDF (reference sequence). The V and J ends lost 4 bases and 1 base respectively, with 8 bases between them. This CDR3 comprises 14 residues. DNA of the CDR3: TGTGCCACCAGCAAGACGGGTTCCTACAATGAGCAGTTCTTC. Translating it yields CATSKTGSYNEQFF.

CDR3 in amino acids: CASSGRVLQYF. The DNA of the CDR3 is TGTGCCAGCAGCGGGAGGGTGCTGCAGTACTTC. The chain uses TRBV25-1 and TRBJ2-7, with 8 positions matching TRBD2. The CDR3 loop spans 11 amino acids. Germline CDR1 MGHDK, CDR2 SYGVNS. Trimming removed 6 bases from V and 9 bases from J; junction bases left unmatched: 4.

The chain joins TRBV27 to TRBJ2-7; 8 nucleotides agree with TRBD1. V lost 4 bases to trimming and J lost 4 bases; unmatched junction nucleotides: 9. The CDR3 sequence is 15 residues long. Germline-derived CDR1 and CDR2 are MNHEY and SMNVEV (reference sequence). The CDR3 loop is CASSSTGTGIYEQYF. CDR3 nucleotides: TGTGCCAGCAGTTCGACTGGGACAGGAATTTACGAGCAGTACTTC.

The rearrangement links TRBV12-1 to TRBJ1-5; the table's D call, TRBD1, has no DNA check behind it. TRBV12-1 counts as a pseudogene. The CDR3 is 15 residues long. CDR3 in DNA: TGTGCCAGCAGCGTTTCCGGGACAGAGAATCAGCCCCAGCATTTT. It specifies CASSVSGTENQPQHF.

Only a few counts were recorded for this clone. The chain recombines TRBV28 with TRBJ1-2, with 8 bases matching TRBD1. V was clipped by 3 bases and J by 2 bases; unmatched bases: 5. This CDR3 region has 15 residues. The germline CDR1 and CDR2 sequences are MDHEN and SYDVKM. CDR3 protein: CASSLGDRPNYGYTF. CDR3 coding DNA: TGTGCCAGCAGTTTGGGGGACAGGCCGAACTATGGCTACACCTTC.

The chain couples TRBV11-2 to TRBJ1-1, with D perhaps matching TRBD1 (5 bases). CDR1 is SGHAT, CDR2 FQNNGV, per germline. The CDR3 consists of 15 residues. With 3 bases removed from V and 1 base from J, the gap between germline ends came to 12 bases. The CDR3 sequence is CASSFYDSPNTEAFF. The CDR3 bases are TGTGCCAGCAGCTTCTATGACAGCCCGAACACTGAAGCTTTCTTT.